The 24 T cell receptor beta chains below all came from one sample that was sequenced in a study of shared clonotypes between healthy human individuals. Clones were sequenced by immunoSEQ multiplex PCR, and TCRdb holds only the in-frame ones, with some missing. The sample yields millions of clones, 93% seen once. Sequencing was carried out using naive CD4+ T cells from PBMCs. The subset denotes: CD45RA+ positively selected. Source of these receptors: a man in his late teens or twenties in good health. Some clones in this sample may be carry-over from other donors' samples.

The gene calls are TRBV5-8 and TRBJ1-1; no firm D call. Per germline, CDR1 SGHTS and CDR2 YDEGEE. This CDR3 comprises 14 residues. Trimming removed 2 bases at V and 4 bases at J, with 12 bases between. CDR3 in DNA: TGTGCCAGCAGCTTAGGTTATCAGGCCACTGAAGCTTTCTTT. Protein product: CASSLGYQATEAFF.

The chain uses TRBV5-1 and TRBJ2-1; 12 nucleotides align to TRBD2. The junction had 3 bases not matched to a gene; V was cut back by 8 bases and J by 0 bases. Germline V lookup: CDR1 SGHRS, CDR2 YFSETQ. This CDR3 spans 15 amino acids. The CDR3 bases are TGCGCCAGTACTAGCGGGGGGAGCTCCTACAATGAGCAGTTCTTC. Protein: CASTSGGSSYNEQFF.

The chain's CDR3 is CASSLGGGSGANVLTF. The CDR3 nucleotides read TGTGCCAGCAGTTTGGGCGGAGGTTCTGGGGCCAACGTCCTGACTTTC. The chain carries TRBV28 and TRBJ2-6; possibly TRBD2 for D (5 bases). V shed 3 bases and J shed 1 base, with 10 bases lying between them. This CDR3 comprises 16 residues. CDR1 MDHEN and CDR2 SYDVKM come from the germline V gene.

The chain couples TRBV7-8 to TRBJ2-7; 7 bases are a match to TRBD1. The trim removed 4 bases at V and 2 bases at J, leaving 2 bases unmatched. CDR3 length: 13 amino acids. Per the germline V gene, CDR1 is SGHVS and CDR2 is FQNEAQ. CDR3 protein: CASSWDSPYEQYF. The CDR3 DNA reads TGTGCCAGCAGCTGGGACAGTCCCTACGAGCAGTACTTC. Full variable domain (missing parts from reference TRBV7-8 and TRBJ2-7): GAGVSQSPRYKVAKRGQDVALRCDPISGHVSLFWYQQALGQGPEFLTYFQNEAQLDKSGLPSDRFFAERPEGSVSTLKIQRTQQEDSAVYLCASSWDSPYEQYFGPGTRLTVT.

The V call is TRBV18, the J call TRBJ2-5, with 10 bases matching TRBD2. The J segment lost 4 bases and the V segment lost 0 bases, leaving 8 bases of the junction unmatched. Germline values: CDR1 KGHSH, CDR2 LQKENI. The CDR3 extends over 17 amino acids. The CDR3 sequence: CASSPPASGSVGETQYF. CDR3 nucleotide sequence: TGTGCCAGCTCACCACCGGCTAGCGGGAGTGTCGGAGAGACCCAGTACTTC.

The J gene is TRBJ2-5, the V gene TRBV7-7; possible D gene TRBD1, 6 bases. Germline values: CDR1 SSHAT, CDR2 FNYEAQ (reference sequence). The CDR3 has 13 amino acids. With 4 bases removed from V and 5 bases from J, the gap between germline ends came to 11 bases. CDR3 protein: CASSYTGLETQYF. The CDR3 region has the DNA TGTGCCAGCAGCTATACAGGGTTGGAGACCCAGTACTTC.

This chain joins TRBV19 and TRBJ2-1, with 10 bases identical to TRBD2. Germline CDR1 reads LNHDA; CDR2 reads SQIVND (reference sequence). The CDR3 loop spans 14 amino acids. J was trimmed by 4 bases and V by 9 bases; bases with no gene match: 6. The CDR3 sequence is CASTGTSVYNEQFF. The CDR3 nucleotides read TGTGCCAGCACCGGGACTAGCGTATACAATGAGCAGTTCTTC.

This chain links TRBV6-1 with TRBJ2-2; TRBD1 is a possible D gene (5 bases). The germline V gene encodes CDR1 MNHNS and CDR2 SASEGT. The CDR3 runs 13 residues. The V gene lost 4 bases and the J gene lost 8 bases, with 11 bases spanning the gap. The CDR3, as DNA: TGTGCCAGCAGTGGACAGAGGTTGGGGGAGCTGTTTTTT. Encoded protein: CASSGQRLGELFF.

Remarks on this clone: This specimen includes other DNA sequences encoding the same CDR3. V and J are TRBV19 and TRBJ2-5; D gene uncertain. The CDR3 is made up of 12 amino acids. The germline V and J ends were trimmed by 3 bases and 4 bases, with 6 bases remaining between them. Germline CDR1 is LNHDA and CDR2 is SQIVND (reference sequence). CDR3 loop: CASSMVGETQYF. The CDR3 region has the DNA TGTGCCAGTAGTATGGTCGGAGAGACCCAGTACTTC. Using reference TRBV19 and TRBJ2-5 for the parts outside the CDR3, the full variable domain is DGGITQSPKYLFRKEGQNVTLSCEQNLNHDAMYWYRQDPGQGLRLIYYSQIVNDFQKGDIAEGYSVSREKKESFPLTVTSAQKNPTAFYLCASSMVGETQYFGPGTRLLVL.

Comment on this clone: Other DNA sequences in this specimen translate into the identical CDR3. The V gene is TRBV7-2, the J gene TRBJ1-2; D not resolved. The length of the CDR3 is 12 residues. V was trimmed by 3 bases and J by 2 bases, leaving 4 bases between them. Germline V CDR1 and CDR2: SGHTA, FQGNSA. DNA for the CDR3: TGTGCCAGCAGCTTCCCAAACTATGGCTACACCTTC. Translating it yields CASSFPNYGYTF.

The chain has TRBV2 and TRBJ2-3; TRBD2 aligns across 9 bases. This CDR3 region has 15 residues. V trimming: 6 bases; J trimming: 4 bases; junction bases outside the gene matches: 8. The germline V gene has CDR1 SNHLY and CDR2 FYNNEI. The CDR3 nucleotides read TGTGCCAGCAGCTGGAATAGCGGGAGCGCAGATACGCAGTATTTT. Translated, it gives CASSWNSGSADTQYF.

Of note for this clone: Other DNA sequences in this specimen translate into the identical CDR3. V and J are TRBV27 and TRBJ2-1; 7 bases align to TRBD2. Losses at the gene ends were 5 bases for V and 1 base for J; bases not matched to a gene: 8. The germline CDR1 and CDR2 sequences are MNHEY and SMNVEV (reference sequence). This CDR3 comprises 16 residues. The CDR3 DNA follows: TGTGCCAGCAGTCCCATTGGACTAGTTTCCTACAATGAGCAGTTCTTC. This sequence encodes CASSPIGLVSYNEQFF.

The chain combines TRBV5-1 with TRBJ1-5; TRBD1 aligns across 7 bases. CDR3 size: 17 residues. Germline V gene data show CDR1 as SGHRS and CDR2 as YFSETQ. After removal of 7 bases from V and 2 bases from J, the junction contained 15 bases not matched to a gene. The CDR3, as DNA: TGCGCCAGCCGCGAGGACAGGTTCATTCGAGGCAATCAGCCCCAGCATTTT. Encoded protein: CASREDRFIRGNQPQHF.

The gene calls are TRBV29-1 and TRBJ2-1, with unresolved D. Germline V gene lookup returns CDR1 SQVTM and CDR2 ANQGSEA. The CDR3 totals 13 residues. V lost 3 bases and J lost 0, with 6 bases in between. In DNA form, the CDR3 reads TGCAGCGTTGATCATGCCTCCTACAATGAGCAGTTCTTC. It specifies CSVDHASYNEQFF.

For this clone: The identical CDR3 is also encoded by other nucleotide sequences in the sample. CDR3 in DNA: TGTGCCTGGATACGCACTGAAGCTTTCTTT. Its translation: CAWIRTEAFF. J is TRBJ1-1 and V is TRBV30, with D unclear. Deletions cut 4 bases from V and 4 bases from J, with 4 bases between. The CDR3 is made up of 10 amino acids. Germline V gene data show CDR1 as GTSNPN and CDR2 as SVGIG (reference sequence).

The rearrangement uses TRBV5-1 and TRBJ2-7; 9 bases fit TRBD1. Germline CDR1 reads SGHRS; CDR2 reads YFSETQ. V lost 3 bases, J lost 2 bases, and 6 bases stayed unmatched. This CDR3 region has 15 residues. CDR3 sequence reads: CASSYAGQGAYEQYF. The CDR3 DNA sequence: TGCGCCAGCAGCTATGCGGGACAGGGAGCCTACGAGCAGTACTTC.

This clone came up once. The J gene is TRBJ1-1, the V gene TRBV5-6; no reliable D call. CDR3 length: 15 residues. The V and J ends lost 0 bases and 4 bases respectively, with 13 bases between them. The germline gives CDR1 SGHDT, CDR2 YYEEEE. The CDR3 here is CASSLVPGVSTEAFF. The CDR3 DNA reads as TGTGCCAGCAGCTTGGTCCCCGGGGTTAGCACTGAAGCTTTCTTT.

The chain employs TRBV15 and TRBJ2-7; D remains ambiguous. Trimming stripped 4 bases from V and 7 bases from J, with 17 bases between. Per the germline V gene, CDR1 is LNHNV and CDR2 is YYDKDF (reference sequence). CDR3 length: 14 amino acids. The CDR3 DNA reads TGTGCCACCAGCATGAAGACAACCATCGGGGAGCAGTACTTC. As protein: CATSMKTTIGEQYF.

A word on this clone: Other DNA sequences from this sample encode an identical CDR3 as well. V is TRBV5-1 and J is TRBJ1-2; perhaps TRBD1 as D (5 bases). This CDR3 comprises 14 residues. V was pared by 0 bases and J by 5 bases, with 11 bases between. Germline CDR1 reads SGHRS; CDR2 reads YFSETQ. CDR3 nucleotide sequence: TGCGCCAGCAGCTTGGCCGGCAGGGAATATGGCTACACCTTC. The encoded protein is CASSLAGREYGYTF. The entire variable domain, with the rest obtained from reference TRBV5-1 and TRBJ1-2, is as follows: KAGVTQTPRYLIKTRGQQVTLSCSPISGHRSVSWYQQTPGQGLQFLFEYFSETQRNKGNFPGRFSGRQFSNSRSEMNVSTLELGDSALYLCASSLAGREYGYTFGSGTRLTVV.

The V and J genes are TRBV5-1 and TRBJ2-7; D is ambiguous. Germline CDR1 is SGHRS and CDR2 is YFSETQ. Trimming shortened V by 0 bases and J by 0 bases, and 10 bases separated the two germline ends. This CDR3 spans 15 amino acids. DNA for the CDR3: TGCGCCAGCAGCTTGGTTGAGTTGGACTCCTACGAGCAGTACTTC. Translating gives CASSLVELDSYEQYF.

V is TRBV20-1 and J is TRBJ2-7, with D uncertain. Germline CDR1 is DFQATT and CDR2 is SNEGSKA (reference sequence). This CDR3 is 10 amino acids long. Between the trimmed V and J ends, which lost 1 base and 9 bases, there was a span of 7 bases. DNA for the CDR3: TGCAGTGCTAGAGTAGAGGCGCAGTACTTC. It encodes CSARVEAQYF.

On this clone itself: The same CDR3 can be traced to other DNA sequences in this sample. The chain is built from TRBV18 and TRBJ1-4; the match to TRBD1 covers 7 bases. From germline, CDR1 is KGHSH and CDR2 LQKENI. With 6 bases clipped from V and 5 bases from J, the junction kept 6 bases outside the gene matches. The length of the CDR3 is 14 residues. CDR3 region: CASSPGTVNEKLFF. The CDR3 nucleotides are TGTGCCAGCTCTCCCGGGACAGTGAATGAAAAACTGTTTTTT.

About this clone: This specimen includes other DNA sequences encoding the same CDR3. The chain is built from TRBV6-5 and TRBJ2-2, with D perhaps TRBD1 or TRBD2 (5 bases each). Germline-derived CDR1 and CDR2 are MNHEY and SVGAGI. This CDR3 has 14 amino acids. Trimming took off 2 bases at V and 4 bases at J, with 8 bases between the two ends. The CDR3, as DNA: TGTGCCAGCAGTTACGGGACCATCACCGGGGAGCTGTTTTTT. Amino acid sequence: CASSYGTITGELFF.

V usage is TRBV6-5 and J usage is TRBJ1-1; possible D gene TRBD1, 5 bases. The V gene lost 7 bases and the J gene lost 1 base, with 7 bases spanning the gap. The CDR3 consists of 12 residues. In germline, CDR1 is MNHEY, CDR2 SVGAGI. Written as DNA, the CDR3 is TGTGCCAGCATCCAGGGGAACACTGAAGCTTTCTTT. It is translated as CASIQGNTEAFF.